Presented here are 23 T cell receptor beta chains from one specimen sequenced in a study of molecular identifiers for immune sequencing clone quantification. Using its own MiXCR run on the PCR reads, TCRdb lists one record per CDR3 protein. Among 50,000 to 70,000 distinct CDR3 sequences listed, roughly 18% were seen once. Sequenced input: naive CD8+ T cells from blood, with Jurkat cell RNA spiked in. Subset indicated: FACS-sorted CD8+CD4-CCR7+CD45RA+ naive T cells. These receptors were obtained from a human donor in good health. Some libraries in this study had Jurkat cell RNA spiked in.

This clonotype was observed many times. V gene TRBV11-2 combines with J gene TRBJ2-5; possible D gene TRBD2, 6 bases. CDR1 and CDR2 (germline): SGHAT, FQNNGV. V lost 2 bases, J lost 5 bases, and 18 bases lay in between. CDR3 length equals 16 residues. This chain's CDR3 is CASSLYREHTGETQYF. The DNA for the CDR3 is TGTGCCAGCAGCTTATACCGGGAGCATACTGGGGAGACCCAGTACTTC.

This clonotype was observed many times. The V gene is TRBV6-2 or TRBV6-3, the J gene TRBJ2-7; D might be TRBD1 (6 bases). CDR1 MNHEY and CDR2 SVGEGT come from the germline V gene. The ends were cut back, 6 bases at V and 2 bases at J, with 11 bases in the middle. CDR3 length: 13 residues. CDR3 in amino acids: CASSLDRPYEQYF. The CDR3, as DNA: TGTGCCAGCAGCCTGGACAGACCCTACGAGCAGTACTTC.

This clonotype was seen many times. The chain combines TRBV7-2 with TRBJ2-7; 9 bases fit TRBD2. CDR1 and CDR2 (germline): SGHTA, FQGNSA. Germline trimming cut 8 bases from V and 2 bases from J; bases unmatched to any gene: 10. The CDR3 spans 15 residues. The CDR3 sequence: CASLWSAGGPYEQYF. The DNA of the CDR3 is TGTGCCAGCCTTTGGTCCGCGGGAGGGCCCTACGAGCAGTACTTC.

This clonotype occurred many times. The genes are TRBV7-6 and TRBJ1-5, with D unclear. V dropped 1 base and J dropped 6 bases, with 10 bases sitting between them. This CDR3 contains 14 residues. Germline CDR1 and CDR2: SGHVS and FNYEAQ. For the CDR3, the DNA is TGTGCCAGCAGCTTAGGAGGGTCGGGTCAGCCCCAGCATTTT. The encoded protein is CASSLGGSGQPQHF.

The table lists this clonotype with many counts. V gene TRBV4-1 combines with J gene TRBJ2-7, with D perhaps TRBD1 or TRBD2 (5 bases each). V shed 0 bases and J shed 6 bases, with 12 bases lying between them. Germline V gene data show CDR1 as MGHRA and CDR2 as YSYEKL. The CDR3 totals 14 residues. The CDR3 nucleotides read TGCGCCAGCAGCCAAGATGGGGGTCCCCTCGAGCAGTACTTC. Translated: CASSQDGGPLEQYF.

The genes are TRBV2 and TRBJ2-1, with 10 bases aligning to TRBD2. This CDR3 is built from 18 residues. The germline gives CDR1 SNHLY, CDR2 FYNNEI. Trimming removed 8 bases from V and 9 bases from J; junction bases left unmatched: 22. The CDR3 region has the DNA TGTGCCAGCCGGGTGGGGGCTAGCGGGGGAATAAGTCCAAGTGAGCAGTTCTTC. Translated, it gives CASRVGASGGISPSEQFF. Based on the CDR3 plus reference TRBV2 and TRBJ2-1, the full variable domain is EPEVTQTPSHQVTQMGQEVILRCVPISNHLYFYWYRQILGQKVEFLVSFYNNEISEKSEIFDDQFSVERPDGSNFTLKIRSTKLEDSAMYFCASRVGASGGISPSEQFFGPGTRLTVL.

This clonotype came up a few times. J is TRBJ2-2 and V is TRBV11-3; D might be TRBD1 (6 bases). V lost 9 bases and J lost 6, with 20 bases in between. The CDR3 sequence is 15 residues long. The V gene's germline CDR1 is SGHNT and CDR2 YENEEA. CDR3 residues: CASSRQDIYPGELFF. The DNA for the CDR3 is TGTGCCAGTTCACGACAGGACATATACCCCGGGGAGCTGTTTTTT.

There are many counts of this clonotype. The chain links TRBV2 to TRBJ2-7; weak D call: TRBD2 (7 bases). This CDR3 contains 15 residues. V lost 0 bases, J lost 4 bases, and 13 bases lay in between. Germline V gene data show CDR1 as SNHLY and CDR2 as FYNNEI. The CDR3 nucleotides are TGTGCCAGCAGTGAAGCGGGGGAGGGGGTTTACGAGCAGTACTTC. Its translation: CASSEAGEGVYEQYF. Complete variable domain (other parts from reference TRBV2 and TRBJ2-7): EPEVTQTPSHQVTQMGQEVILRCVPISNHLYFYWYRQILGQKVEFLVSFYNNEISEKSEIFDDQFSVERPDGSNFTLKIRSTKLEDSAMYFCASSEAGEGVYEQYFGPGTRLTVT.

At least ten counts were recorded for this clonotype. The chain recombines TRBV3-1 with TRBJ2-1; tentatively, D is TRBD2 (5 bases). With 1 base removed from V and 8 bases from J, the gap between germline ends came to 15 bases. This CDR3 region has 15 residues. Germline lookup yields CDR1 LGHDT and CDR2 YNNKEL (reference sequence). The CDR3 here is CASSQGGNPKDEQFF. In DNA form, the CDR3 reads TGTGCCAGCAGCCAAGGAGGGAATCCTAAGGATGAGCAGTTCTTC.

In this sample, this clonotype turned up a few times. The chain has TRBV20-1 and TRBJ2-1; TRBD2 is a possible D gene (6 bases). The CDR3 is made up of 13 amino acids. In germline, CDR1 is DFQATT, CDR2 SNEGSKA (reference sequence). V was pared by 6 bases and J by 5 bases, with 14 bases between. Here the CDR3 reads CSADRLDDNEQFF. In nucleotides, the CDR3 is TGCAGTGCCGATAGACTAGATGACAATGAGCAGTTCTTC.

This clonotype has at least ten counts. The V gene is TRBV20-1, the J gene TRBJ2-1, with 7 bases matching TRBD2. Losses at the gene ends were 4 bases for V and 3 bases for J; bases not matched to a gene: 6. Germline V gene data show CDR1 as DFQATT and CDR2 as SNEGSKA (reference sequence). The CDR3 is 14 amino acids. The CDR3 DNA sequence: TGCAGTGCTAAGACGGGACTAAGCTACAATGAGCAGTTCTTC. This sequence encodes CSAKTGLSYNEQFF.

This clonotype was recorded a few times. The chain recombines TRBV12-5 with TRBJ1-1, with 7 bases aligning to TRBD1. V trimming: 1 base; J trimming: 1 base; junction bases outside the gene matches: 3. Looked up from germline, CDR1 is LGHNT and CDR2 is FRNRAP. The CDR3 is made up of 15 amino acids. CDR3 protein: CASGLDRGANTEAFF. In nucleotides, the CDR3 is TGTGCTAGTGGTTTGGACAGGGGAGCGAACACTGAAGCTTTCTTT. The full variable domain, in which reference TRBV12-5 and TRBJ1-1 provide the parts outside the CDR3, is DARVTQTPRHKVTEMGQEVTMRCQPILGHNTVFWYRQTMMQGLELLAYFRNRAPLDDSGMPKDRFSAEMPDATLATLKIQPSEPRDSAVYFCASGLDRGANTEAFFGQGTRLTVV.

The table lists this clonotype with many counts. The V and J genes are TRBV5-6 and TRBJ1-5, with D possibly matching TRBD1 (5 bases). The germline V gene has CDR1 SGHDT and CDR2 YYEEEE. Trimming removed 4 bases at V and 7 bases at J, with 12 bases between. The CDR3 is 13 amino acids. The CDR3: CASSAEGEQPQHF. The DNA of the CDR3 is TGTGCCAGCAGCGCAGAAGGGGAACAGCCCCAGCATTTT.

This clonotype was seen repeatedly, ten times or more. This chain joins TRBV27 and TRBJ1-1; possibly TRBD1 for D (5 bases). CDR1 MNHEY and CDR2 SMNVEV come from the germline V gene (reference sequence). V was cut by 7 bases and J by 6 bases, with 18 bases left in between. The CDR3 is 14 residues long. CDR3 amino acids: CASTQPGLGAEAFF. For the CDR3, the DNA is TGTGCCAGCACCCAGCCGGGACTTGGGGCTGAAGCTTTCTTT.

This clonotype came up many times. V is TRBV5-1 and J is TRBJ2-7, with a tentative D call TRBD1 (6 bases). In germline, CDR1 is SGHRS, CDR2 YFSETQ. The CDR3 runs to 16 residues. Trimming left V 0 bases short and J 6 bases short, with 19 bases between. Here the CDR3 reads CASSLGQGNSYVEQYF. The CDR3 DNA reads TGCGCCAGCAGCTTGGGGCAGGGGAATTCTTACGTCGAGCAGTACTTC.

This clonotype was seen a few times. The V gene is TRBV9, the J gene TRBJ2-7; D might be TRBD2 (5 bases). This CDR3 is 13 amino acids long. CDR1 and CDR2 (germline): SGDLS, YYNGEE. The ends were cut back, 2 bases at V and 3 bases at J, with 9 bases in the middle. This CDR3 reads CASSVSGSYEQYF. CDR3 in DNA: TGTGCCAGCAGCGTGTCGGGGAGCTACGAGCAGTACTTC.

There are many counts of this clonotype. This chain links TRBV7-9 with TRBJ2-3; 7 bases are shared with TRBD2. CDR3 length: 16 amino acids. Germline V gene data show CDR1 as SEHNR and CDR2 as FQNEAQ (reference sequence). V lost 5 bases to trimming and J lost 2 bases; unmatched junction nucleotides: 10. The CDR3 bases are TGTGCCAGCAGCATTGACCGGGACTACCCCACAGATACGCAGTATTTT. Translating gives CASSIDRDYPTDTQYF.

This clonotype was seen a handful of times. A read error may explain this, as a much larger clone is one base away. The CDR3 loop is CASSLSGLDINQPQRF. In nucleotides, the CDR3 is TGCGCCAGCAGCCTCAGCGGTTTAGATATCAATCAGCCCCAGCGTTTT. The chain couples TRBV5-1 to TRBJ1-5; D gene ambiguous. CDR1 and CDR2 from the germline V gene are SGHRS and YFSETQ. This CDR3 is 16 amino acids long.

Details on this clonotype: This could be a read error, since a much larger clone is one nucleotide away. The rearrangement links TRBV5-6 to TRBJ2-1; D may be TRBD2 (6 bases). The V end was cut by 3 bases, the J end by 1 base, with 14 bases between. Germline loops: CDR1 SGHDT, CDR2 YYEEEE. The CDR3 spans 16 residues. CDR3 in amino acids: CASSSSRERSYNEQFF. DNA of the CDR3: TGTGCCAGCAGCTCGTCACGGGAGAGGTCCTACAATGAGCAGTTCTTC.

Ten or more counts support this clonotype. The chain carries TRBV27 and TRBJ2-1; 14 positions match TRBD2. V shed 1 base and J 6 bases; nucleotides not matched to a gene: 5. Germline assignment: CDR1 MNHEY and CDR2 SMNVEV (reference sequence). The CDR3 is made up of 17 amino acids. This CDR3 reads CASSLLGGLAGANEQFF. The CDR3 nucleotides are TGTGCCAGCAGTTTATTAGGGGGACTAGCGGGAGCCAATGAGCAGTTCTTC.

A note on this clonotype: A much larger clone sits a single nucleotide away, making a read error possible. This is likely a read error, given that the CDR3 carries no conserved phenylalanine or tryptophan at its end. The chain is built from TRBV6-5 and TRBJ2-7; a weak D match, TRBD2 (5 bases). The CDR3 contains 12 residues. In germline, CDR1 is MNHEY, CDR2 SVGAGI. Trimming pared 11 bases from V and 2 bases from J, leaving 13 bases between. The CDR3: CACTPGTYEQYL. The CDR3 DNA reads TGTGCCTGCACACCCGGGACCTACGAGCAGTACCTC.

Here the CDR3 DNA reads TGCAGCGTTGAAGGTGACAGGTTAGCTAACTATGGCTACACCTTC. Its translation: CSVEGDRLANYGYTF. V is TRBV29-1 and J is TRBJ1-2, with a possible D match to TRBD1 (6 bases). Germline V lookup: CDR1 SQVTM, CDR2 ANQGSEA. The CDR3 runs to 15 residues. Trimming left V 1 base short and J 0 bases short, with 12 bases between. The full variable domain, completed using reference TRBV29-1 and TRBJ1-2, is SAVISQKPSRDICQRGTSLTIQCQVDSQVTMMFWYRQQPGQSLTLIATANQGSEATYESGFVIDKFPISRPNLTFSTLTVSNMSPEDSSIYLCSVEGDRLANYGYTFGSGTRLTVV.

V usage is TRBV7-6 and J usage is TRBJ2-7; 7 positions agree with TRBD1. Germline CDR1 reads SGHVS; CDR2 reads FNYEAQ. Trimming at V came to 3 bases and at J to 3 bases, leaving 8 bases not matched to a gene. CDR3 length: 15 residues. DNA of the CDR3: TGTGCCAGCAGCTTTGGAGAAGGGGGCGTCTACGAGCAGTACTTC. Protein product: CASSFGEGGVYEQYF.